This T cell receptor (beta chain) derives from a study of blood T cell repertoires in COVID-19. Study overall: Acute and convalescent COVID-19 samples came from the United States, Italy and Spain. PBMCs, B-cell-depleted T cells, or T cells provided the cDNA or gDNA that made up the material.

Source study methods: Researchers report that nucleated cell counts were estimated from reference gene primer amplification. Libraries were prepared by immunoSEQ multiplex PCR; TCRdb keeps only in-frame clonotypes and omits some of them. Clone size and the V and J calls come from that table; the DNA yielded D and trimming. The table records 150,000 to 200,000 clones, 80% of them present only once. V was pared by 3 bases and J by 5 bases, with 2 bases of the junction left unmatched. The CDR3 has 13 amino acids. The material sequenced was peripheral blood. The V gene is TRBV12-3 or TRBV12-4, the J gene TRBJ1-2; 8 bases line up with TRBD1. The clonotype was recovered from a man aged 70-80 years with active or convalescent COVID-19. DNA for the CDR3: TGTGCCAGCAGTTTTCAGGGGGCATATGGCTACACCTTC. As protein: CASSFQGAYGYTF.